Following are 30 T cell receptor beta chains from one sample sequenced in a study of blood T cell repertoires in COVID-19. TCRdb keeps only in-frame clones here, not all; method: immunoSEQ multiplex PCR. The sample contains roughly 100,000 clones, more than 80% of which appear only once. Material: peripheral blood. The receptors were gathered from a man aged 55 to 70 with acute or convalescent COVID-19.

The chain recombines TRBV6-5 with TRBJ2-2; 7 nucleotides line up with TRBD2. The CDR3 covers 15 residues. V shed 6 bases, J shed 3 bases, and the junction held 7 bases outside the gene matches. Germline-derived CDR1 and CDR2 are MNHEY and SVGAGI. CDR3 protein: CASRRKGGDTGELFF. CDR3 in DNA: TGTGCCAGCAGGCGGAAGGGAGGGGACACCGGGGAGCTGTTTTTT.

This clone showed up just a few times. The rearrangement uses TRBV19 and TRBJ1-1; D not resolved. V was shortened by 6 bases and J by 0 bases, with 17 bases between the two germline ends. The CDR3 loop spans 16 amino acids. Germline CDR1 is LNHDA and CDR2 is SQIVND (reference sequence). CDR3 loop: CASRPSNRLMNTEAFF. The CDR3 DNA sequence: TGTGCCAGTAGGCCAAGTAACCGGTTGATGAACACTGAAGCTTTCTTT.

V and J are TRBV11-2 and TRBJ2-5, with 10 bases aligning to TRBD2. Germline trimming cut 5 bases from V and 9 bases from J; bases unmatched to any gene: 12. The CDR3 runs to 15 residues. From germline, CDR1 is SGHAT and CDR2 FQNNGV. The CDR3: CASSPRVAGGGAQYF. The CDR3 nucleotides are TGTGCCAGCAGCCCCCGAGTAGCGGGGGGTGGGGCCCAGTACTTC. Looking up the rest from reference TRBV11-2 and TRBJ2-5 gives the full variable domain: EAGVAQSPRYKIIEKRQSVAFWCNPISGHATLYWYQQILGQGPKLLIQFQNNGVVDDSQLPKDRFSAERLKGVDSTLKIQPAKLEDSAVYLCASSPRVAGGGAQYFGPGTRLLVL.

This clone came up a few times. The chain employs TRBV6-5 and TRBJ1-5; D not resolved. Germline loops: CDR1 MNHEY, CDR2 SVGAGI. The CDR3 spans 13 residues. Trimming left V 2 bases short and J 4 bases short, with 6 bases between. In DNA form, the CDR3 reads TGTGCCAGCAGTTACATACAGAATCAGCCCCAGCATTTT. Its translation is CASSYIQNQPQHF.

This clone has only one observation. A junction end diverges from the germline sequence, so it may reflect a read error. The chain uses TRBV7-9 and TRBJ2-5; 10 bases align to TRBD2. CDR3 length: 13 residues. The germline V gene has CDR1 SEHNR and CDR2 FQNEAQ (reference sequence). The DNA for the CDR3 is TGTGCCAGCAGCCTAGCGGGAGTTGAGACCCAGTACTTC. It yields the protein CASSLAGVETQYF.

The genes are TRBV11-3 and TRBJ1-2; D remains unclear. Germline V gene data show CDR1 as SGHNT and CDR2 as YENEEA. The length of the CDR3 is 13 residues. V was trimmed by 1 base and J by 4 bases, leaving 7 bases between them. The CDR3 region is CASSLARSYGYTF. CDR3 bases: TGTGCCAGCAGCTTAGCCAGGTCCTATGGCTACACCTTC.

The V gene is TRBV19, the J gene TRBJ2-3, with 10 positions matching TRBD2. The V gene's germline CDR1 is LNHDA and CDR2 SQIVND (reference sequence). The CDR3 length is 13 residues. With 7 bases clipped from V and 6 bases from J, the junction kept 4 bases outside the gene matches. CDR3: CASMPLAGDTQYF. The CDR3 DNA reads as TGTGCCAGTATGCCACTAGCGGGGGATACGCAGTATTTT.

The chain carries TRBV5-1 and TRBJ2-1; 12 bases line up with TRBD1. The CDR3 loop spans 16 amino acids. Germline values: CDR1 SGHRS, CDR2 YFSETQ. Trimming took 4 bases from V and 8 from J; bases not matched to a gene: 10. CDR3 sequence (DNA): TGCGCCAGCAGCGCAACACCGGGACAGGGGGCATATGAGCAGTTCTTC. This codes for CASSATPGQGAYEQFF.

The chain carries TRBV27 and TRBJ1-2, with 7 bases lining up with TRBD1. The ends lost 6 bases at V and 4 bases at J; junction bases unmatched: 17. This CDR3 comprises 17 residues. Germline CDR1 MNHEY, CDR2 SMNVEV (reference sequence). CDR3 nucleotides: TGTGCCAGCAGCCGGGGGGGGACAGACGATTATGTCTATGGCTACACCTTC. Translated, it gives CASSRGGTDDYVYGYTF.

The V gene is TRBV15, the J gene TRBJ1-1; the D is unclear. V was cut by 3 bases and J by 0 bases, with 8 bases left in between. In germline, CDR1 is LNHNV, CDR2 YYDKDF (reference sequence). The CDR3 spans 14 residues. CDR3 DNA: TGTGCCACCAGCAGGCGGGCCTTGAACACTGAAGCTTTCTTT. Amino acids: CATSRRALNTEAFF.

This clone was detected only a few times. Other DNA sequences in this sample translate to the same CDR3. The rearrangement joins TRBV14 to TRBJ1-1; 9 bases agree with TRBD1. CDR1 is SGHDN, CDR2 FVKESK, per germline. The V segment lost 4 bases and the J segment 0 bases; nucleotides outside the gene matches: 6. This CDR3 spans 16 amino acids. For the CDR3, the DNA is TGTGCCAGCAGCCTAAGAACAGGGGGCCTGAACACTGAAGCTTTCTTT. This sequence encodes CASSLRTGGLNTEAFF.

The genes are TRBV5-1 and TRBJ2-2, with 12 positions matching TRBD2. V dropped 7 bases and J dropped 5; count of bases not matched to a gene: 6. This CDR3 has 15 amino acids. Germline CDR1 reads SGHRS; CDR2 reads YFSETQ. The CDR3 DNA is TGCGCCAGCGAATCGCTAGCGGGAGGGACCGGGGAGCTGTTTTTT. Encoded protein: CASESLAGGTGELFF.

The chain links TRBV2 to TRBJ2-3; D unresolved. The V and J ends lost 2 bases and 4 bases respectively, with 4 bases between them. Germline values: CDR1 SNHLY, CDR2 FYNNEI. The CDR3 covers 12 residues. The CDR3 DNA reads TGTGCCAGCAGTGAATCGTCAGATACGCAGTATTTT. Translating gives CASSESSDTQYF. Full variable domain (rest looked up from reference TRBV2 and TRBJ2-3): EPEVTQTPSHQVTQMGQEVILRCVPISNHLYFYWYRQILGQKVEFLVSFYNNEISEKSEIFDDQFSVERPDGSNFTLKIRSTKLEDSAMYFCASSESSDTQYFGPGTRLTVL.

This chain uses TRBV4-3 with TRBJ1-1; 9 positions agree with TRBD1. Germline trimming cut 4 bases from V and 4 bases from J; bases unmatched to any gene: 7. CDR1 and CDR2 from the germline V gene are LGHNA and YSLEER. The CDR3 loop spans 15 amino acids. CDR3 sequence: CASSLSGTGPTEAFF. DNA for the CDR3: TGCGCCAGCAGCCTTTCGGGGACAGGGCCCACTGAAGCTTTCTTT.

This chain joins TRBV27 and TRBJ2-7; maybe TRBD1 (6 bases). Trimming took 2 bases from V and 6 from J, leaving 8 bases between them. Germline V gives CDR1 MNHEY, CDR2 SMNVEV (reference sequence). This CDR3 region has 12 residues. The CDR3 DNA reads as TGTGCCAGCAGTTTAATAGGGGGCGAGCAGTACTTC. Translated: CASSLIGGEQYF.

In its sample, this clone was seen once. The gene calls are TRBV5-1 and TRBJ1-2; maybe TRBD1 (5 bases). Per the germline V gene, CDR1 is SGHRS and CDR2 is YFSETQ. The CDR3 is made up of 14 amino acids. The V end lost 0 bases, the J end lost 1 base, and 7 bases lay between the germline ends. The CDR3 sequence: CASSLEGFNYGYTF. CDR3 DNA sequence: TGCGCCAGCAGCTTGGAGGGGTTTAACTATGGCTACACCTTC.

This clone came up once. V usage is TRBV2 and J usage is TRBJ2-2, with D possibly TRBD1 on 5 matching bases. CDR3 length: 19 amino acids. Trimming pared 7 bases from V and 0 bases from J, leaving 24 bases between. Germline values: CDR1 SNHLY, CDR2 FYNNEI. The CDR3 reads CASTKNRRQHFSNTGELFF. The CDR3 coding sequence is TGTGCCAGCACGAAAAACAGGAGACAGCACTTTTCGAACACCGGGGAGCTGTTTTTT.

The V call is TRBV9, the J call TRBJ1-3; 7 bases are a match to TRBD1. Per the germline V gene, CDR1 is SGDLS and CDR2 is YYNGEE. The junction had 9 bases not matched to a gene; V was cut back by 4 bases and J by 8 bases. The length of the CDR3 is 14 residues. CDR3 residues: CASSTRQGKDTIYF. CDR3 nucleotide sequence: TGTGCCAGCAGCACCCGACAGGGTAAAGACACCATATATTTT.

The chain carries TRBV7-2 and TRBJ2-4; D is undetermined. CDR1 and CDR2 from the germline V gene are SGHTA and FQGNSA. The CDR3 spans 13 residues. Trimming pared 5 bases from V and 9 bases from J, leaving 14 bases between. The CDR3 is CASSPPGGGIQYF. CDR3 DNA sequence: TGTGCCAGCAGCCCCCCTGGCGGTGGCATTCAGTACTTC.

V usage is TRBV2 and J usage is TRBJ1-1; TRBD1 matches 9 bases. Germline V CDR1 and CDR2: SNHLY, FYNNEI. The CDR3 covers 13 residues. V lost 10 bases and J lost 1; bases outside the gene matches: 4. The CDR3 nucleotides read TGTGCCACCTCGGGACAGGGGAACACTGAAGCTTTCTTT. It yields the protein CATSGQGNTEAFF.

J is TRBJ1-2 and V is TRBV7-8; the D gene is possibly TRBD1 (5 bases). CDR1 and CDR2 from the germline V gene are SGHVS and FQNEAQ. CDR3 length: 13 residues. V lost 5 bases to trimming and J lost 8 bases, with 15 bases between them. The CDR3 DNA follows: TGTGCCAGCAGCCCCAGGGTTCCGGAAGGCTACACCTTC. Translation: CASSPRVPEGYTF.

This clone appeared once. The chain recombines TRBV19 with TRBJ1-5, with 8 bases identical to TRBD1. The CDR3 runs to 13 residues. Germline loops: CDR1 LNHDA, CDR2 SQIVND (reference sequence). V shed 6 bases and J 5 bases; nucleotides not matched to a gene: 3. The CDR3 region is CASRQTGDQPQHF. The CDR3 DNA follows: TGTGCCAGTAGACAGACAGGGGATCAGCCCCAGCATTTT.

This chain links TRBV6-6 with TRBJ1-4; D gene uncertain. CDR1 MNHNY and CDR2 SVGAGI come from the germline V gene (reference sequence). The CDR3 contains 13 residues. V lost 8 bases, J lost 4 bases, and 11 bases lay in between. The CDR3 DNA is TGTGCCAGCGGAGGGAGCCATAATGAAAAACTGTTTTTT. Translated: CASGGSHNEKLFF.

The chain combines TRBV10-1 with TRBJ2-3; 11 nucleotides line up with TRBD2. This CDR3 region has 14 residues. Germline lookup yields CDR1 WNHNN and CDR2 SYGVQD (reference sequence). With V trimmed by 6 bases and J by 5 bases, 4 bases remained unmatched. CDR3 amino acids: CASRGTSGRDTQYF. The CDR3, as DNA: TGCGCCAGCAGAGGGACTAGCGGACGAGATACGCAGTATTTT.

The CDR3 DNA sequence: TGTGCCACCAGTGATTCCGGACAGGGTGACTACAATGAGCAGTTCTTC. Translating gives CATSDSGQGDYNEQFF. The rearrangement uses TRBV24-1 and TRBJ2-1; 8 bases are shared with TRBD1. The CDR3 extends over 16 amino acids. The V gene's germline CDR1 is KGHDR and CDR2 SFDVKD. The V gene end was trimmed by 2 bases and the J gene end by 3 bases; junction bases not matched to a gene: 5.

As for this clone: The same CDR3 is also encoded by other DNA sequences in this sample. This chain joins TRBV18 and TRBJ2-5; maybe TRBD1 (5 bases). V was cut by 2 bases and J by 2 bases, with 9 bases left in between. Germline loops: CDR1 KGHSH, CDR2 LQKENI. This CDR3 is built from 14 residues. The chain's CDR3 is CASSPGTGQETQYF. In nucleotides, the CDR3 is TGTGCCAGCTCACCAGGCACAGGACAAGAGACCCAGTACTTC.

The V call is TRBV2, the J call TRBJ2-1; D possibly corresponds to TRBD2 (5 bases). Germline V gene lookup returns CDR1 SNHLY and CDR2 FYNNEI. Trimming removed 1 base from V and 8 bases from J, with 9 bases in between. CDR3 length: 13 amino acids. Written as DNA, the CDR3 is TGTGCCAGCAGTGAAGGTCTAGCTTATGAGCAGTTCTTC. This sequence encodes CASSEGLAYEQFF.

V and J are TRBV27 and TRBJ1-5; D ambiguous. CDR1 and CDR2 (germline): MNHEY, SMNVEV (reference sequence). With 3 bases removed from V and 4 bases from J, the gap between germline ends came to 4 bases. The CDR3 is 12 residues long. The CDR3, as DNA: TGTGCCAGCAGTTTCATTAATCAGCCCCAGCATTTT. It encodes CASSFINQPQHF.

CDR3: CASRRGDRENEQFF. The CDR3 DNA reads TGTGCCAGCAGGCGAGGGGACAGGGAAAATGAGCAGTTCTTC. The rearrangement joins TRBV27 to TRBJ2-1; TRBD1 matches at 9 bases. The CDR3 has 14 amino acids. Germline V gene sequence: CDR1 MNHEY, CDR2 SMNVEV (reference sequence). J lost 7 bases, V lost 6 bases, and 7 bases had no gene match.

This chain joins TRBV7-9 and TRBJ2-7; D is ambiguous. V lost 6 bases to trimming and J lost 1 base, with 19 bases between them. CDR1 and CDR2 from the germline V gene are SEHNR and FQNEAQ (reference sequence). CDR3 length: 16 amino acids. The CDR3 DNA reads TGTGCCAGCAGTCTAGACGTCTACACCACATCCTACGAGCAGTACTTC. It is translated as CASSLDVYTTSYEQYF.